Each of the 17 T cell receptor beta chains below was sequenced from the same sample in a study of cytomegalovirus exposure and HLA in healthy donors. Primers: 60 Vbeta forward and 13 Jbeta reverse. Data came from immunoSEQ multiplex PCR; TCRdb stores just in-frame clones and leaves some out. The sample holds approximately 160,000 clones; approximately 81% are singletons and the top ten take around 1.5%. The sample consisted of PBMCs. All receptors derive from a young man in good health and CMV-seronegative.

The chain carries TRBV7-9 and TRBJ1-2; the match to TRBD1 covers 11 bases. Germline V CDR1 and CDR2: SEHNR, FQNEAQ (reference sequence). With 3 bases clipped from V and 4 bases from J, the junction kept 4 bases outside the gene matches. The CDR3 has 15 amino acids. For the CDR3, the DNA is TGTGCCAGCAGCTTCGGACAGGGGGCGTTCTATGGCTACACCTTC. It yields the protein CASSFGQGAFYGYTF.

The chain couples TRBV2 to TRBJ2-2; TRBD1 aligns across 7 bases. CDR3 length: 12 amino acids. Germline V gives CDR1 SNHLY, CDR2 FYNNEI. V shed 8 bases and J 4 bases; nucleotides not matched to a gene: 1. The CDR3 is CASRQGTGELFF. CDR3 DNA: TGTGCCAGCCGACAGGGCACCGGGGAGCTGTTTTTT.

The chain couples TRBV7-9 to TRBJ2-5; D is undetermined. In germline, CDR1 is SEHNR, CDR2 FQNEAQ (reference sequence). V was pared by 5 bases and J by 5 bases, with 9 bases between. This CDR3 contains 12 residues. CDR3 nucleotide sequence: TGTGCCAGCAGCCGCCCCGGTGAGACCCAGTACTTC. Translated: CASSRPGETQYF.

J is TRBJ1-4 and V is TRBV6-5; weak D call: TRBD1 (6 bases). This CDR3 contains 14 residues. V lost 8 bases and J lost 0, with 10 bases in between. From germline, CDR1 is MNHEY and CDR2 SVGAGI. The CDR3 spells CASGGSSTNEKLFF. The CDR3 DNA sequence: TGTGCCAGCGGGGGCTCCTCAACTAATGAAAAACTGTTTTTT.

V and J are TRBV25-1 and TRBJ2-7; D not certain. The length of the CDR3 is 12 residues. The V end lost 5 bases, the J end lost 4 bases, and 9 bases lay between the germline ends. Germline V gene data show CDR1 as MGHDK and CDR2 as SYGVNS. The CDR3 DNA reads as TGTGCCAGCAGTCTGTCGGTTTACGAGCAGTACTTC. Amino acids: CASSLSVYEQYF.

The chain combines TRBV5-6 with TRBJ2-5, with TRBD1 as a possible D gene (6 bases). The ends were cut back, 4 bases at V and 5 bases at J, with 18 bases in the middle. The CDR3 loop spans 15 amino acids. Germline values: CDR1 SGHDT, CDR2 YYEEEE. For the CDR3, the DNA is TGTGCCAGCAGCCCGGACCCCCACGGACAGGAGACCCAGTACTTC. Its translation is CASSPDPHGQETQYF.

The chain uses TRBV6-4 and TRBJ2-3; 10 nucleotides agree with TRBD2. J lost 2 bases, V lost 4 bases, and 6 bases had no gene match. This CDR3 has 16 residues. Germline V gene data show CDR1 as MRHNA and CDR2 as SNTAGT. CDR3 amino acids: CASSAASGSSTDTQYF. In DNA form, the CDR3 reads TGTGCCAGCAGTGCTGCTAGCGGGAGCTCCACAGATACGCAGTATTTT.

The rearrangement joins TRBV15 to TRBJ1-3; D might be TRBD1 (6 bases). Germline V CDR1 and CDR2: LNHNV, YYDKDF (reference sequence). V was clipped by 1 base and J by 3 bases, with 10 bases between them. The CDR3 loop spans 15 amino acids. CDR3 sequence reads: CATSRAGGGGNTIYF. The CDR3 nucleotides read TGTGCCACCAGCAGAGCGGGGGGCGGTGGAAACACCATATATTTT.

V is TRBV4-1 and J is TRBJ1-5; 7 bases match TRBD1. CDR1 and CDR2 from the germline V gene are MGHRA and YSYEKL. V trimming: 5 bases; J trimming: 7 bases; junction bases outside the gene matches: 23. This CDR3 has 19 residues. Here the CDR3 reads CASSWGLTGMGLTGQPQHF. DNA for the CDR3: TGCGCCAGCAGCTGGGGTCTCACAGGGATGGGCCTGACAGGGCAGCCCCAGCATTTT.

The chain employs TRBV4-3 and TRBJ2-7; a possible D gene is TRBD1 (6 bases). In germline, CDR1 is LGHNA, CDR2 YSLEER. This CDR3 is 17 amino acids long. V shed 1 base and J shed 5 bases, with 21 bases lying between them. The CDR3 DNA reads TGCGCCAGCAGCCAAGCTACCGGACAGTCGACCGTGGACGAGCAGTACTTC. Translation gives CASSQATGQSTVDEQYF.

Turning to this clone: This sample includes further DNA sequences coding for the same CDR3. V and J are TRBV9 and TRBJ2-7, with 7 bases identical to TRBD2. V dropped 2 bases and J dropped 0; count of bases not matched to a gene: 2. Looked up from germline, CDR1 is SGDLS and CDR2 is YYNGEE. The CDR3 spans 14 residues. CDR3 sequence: CASSVGGSSYEQYF. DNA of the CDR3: TGTGCCAGCAGCGTGGGCGGGAGCTCCTACGAGCAGTACTTC.

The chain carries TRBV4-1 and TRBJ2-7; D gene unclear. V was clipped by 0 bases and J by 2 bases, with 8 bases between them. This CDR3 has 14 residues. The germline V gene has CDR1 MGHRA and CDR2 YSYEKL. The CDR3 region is CASSQEPRPYEQYF. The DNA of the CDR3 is TGCGCCAGCAGCCAAGAGCCTAGGCCCTACGAGCAGTACTTC.

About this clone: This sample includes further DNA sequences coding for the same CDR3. The CDR3 bases are TGTGCCAGCAGCTTACTAGCGGGAGGCGATACGCAGTATTTT. Its translation is CASSLLAGGDTQYF. The chain uses TRBV5-6 and TRBJ2-3; TRBD2 aligns across 12 bases. After removal of 2 bases from V and 6 bases from J, the junction contained 1 base not matched to a gene. The CDR3 sequence is 14 residues long. Germline loops: CDR1 SGHDT, CDR2 YYEEEE.

The CDR3 DNA reads TGTGCCAGCAGCTTTCCCCTTAGCGGGGCGTCGACCCAGTACTTC. It codes for CASSFPLSGASTQYF. This chain links TRBV7-9 with TRBJ2-5, with 8 nucleotides matching TRBD2. CDR3 length equals 15 residues. Germline CDR1 and CDR2: SEHNR and FQNEAQ (reference sequence). The V segment lost 3 bases and the J segment 7 bases; nucleotides outside the gene matches: 10.

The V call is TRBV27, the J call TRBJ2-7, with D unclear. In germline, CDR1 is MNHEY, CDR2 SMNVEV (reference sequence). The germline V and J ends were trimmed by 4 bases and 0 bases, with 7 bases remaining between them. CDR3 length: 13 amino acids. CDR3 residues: CASSSQSSYEQYF. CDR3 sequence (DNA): TGTGCCAGCAGTTCACAGAGCTCCTACGAGCAGTACTTC.

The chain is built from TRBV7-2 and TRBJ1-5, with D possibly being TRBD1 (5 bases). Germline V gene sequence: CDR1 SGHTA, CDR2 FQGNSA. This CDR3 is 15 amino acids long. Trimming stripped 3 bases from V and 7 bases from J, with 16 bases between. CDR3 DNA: TGTGCCAGCAGCTTGAGATGGGGGGGGGACCAGCCCCAGCATTTT. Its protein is CASSLRWGGDQPQHF.

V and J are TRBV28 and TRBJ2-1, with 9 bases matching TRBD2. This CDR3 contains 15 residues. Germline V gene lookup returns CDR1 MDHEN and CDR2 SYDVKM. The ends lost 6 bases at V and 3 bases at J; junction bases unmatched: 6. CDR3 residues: CASRVSGSFYNEQFF. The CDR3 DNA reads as TGTGCCAGCAGAGTTAGCGGGAGCTTCTACAATGAGCAGTTCTTC.